These 5 T cell receptor beta chains share one sample of origin, sequenced in a study of blood T cell repertoires in COVID-19. Method: immunoSEQ multiplex PCR; TCRdb's copy keeps in-frame clones and lacks some. Among 50,000 to 70,000 clones, 80% to 90% were seen once, and the ten largest hold more than 7%. Sequenced sample: peripheral blood. The source is a woman aged 70-85 years with active COVID-19.

The genes are TRBV7-9 and TRBJ1-5, with unresolved D. CDR1 and CDR2 from the germline V gene are SEHNR and FQNEAQ (reference sequence). This CDR3 comprises 14 residues. Trimming took 2 bases from V and 1 from J, leaving 6 bases between them. CDR3 in amino acids: CASSLQQSNQPQHF. The CDR3 DNA reads TGTGCCAGCAGCTTACAACAAAGCAATCAGCCCCAGCATTTT.

The V call is TRBV19, the J call TRBJ1-1, with 7 bases matching TRBD1. Germline trimming cut 8 bases from V and 1 base from J; bases unmatched to any gene: 7. CDR3 length equals 14 residues. The germline gives CDR1 LNHDA, CDR2 SQIVND (reference sequence). CDR3 DNA sequence: TGTGCCAGTCTGGGGACAGAGACGAACACTGAAGCTTTCTTT. Protein: CASLGTETNTEAFF.

V and J are TRBV7-6 and TRBJ2-5, with 9 bases aligning to TRBD1. Germline CDR1 is SGHVS and CDR2 is FNYEAQ. The CDR3 extends over 14 amino acids. Germline trimming cut 5 bases from V and 2 bases from J; bases unmatched to any gene: 3. CDR3 loop: CASSLGQGQETQYF. CDR3 nucleotides: TGTGCCAGCAGCCTAGGACAGGGGCAAGAGACCCAGTACTTC.

V usage is TRBV27 and J usage is TRBJ2-1, with D perhaps TRBD2 (6 bases). This CDR3 contains 16 residues. Deletions cut 3 bases from V and 4 bases from J, with 16 bases between. Germline lookup yields CDR1 MNHEY and CDR2 SMNVEV (reference sequence). For the CDR3, the DNA is TGTGCCAGCAGTTTTTCGGGGCGGGACCTATACAATGAGCAGTTCTTC. This sequence encodes CASSFSGRDLYNEQFF.

The rearrangement links TRBV19 to TRBJ1-1; TRBD1 matches 7 bases. The germline gives CDR1 LNHDA, CDR2 SQIVND (reference sequence). Germline trimming cut 3 bases from V and 2 bases from J; bases unmatched to any gene: 6. The CDR3 consists of 15 residues. The CDR3 sequence is CASSIPGTDNTEAFF. CDR3 nucleotides: TGTGCCAGTAGTATCCCCGGGACAGACAACACTGAAGCTTTCTTT.